This TCR beta chain was identified during a study of OX40 agonist ivuxolimab in advanced cancers. Study details: Patients' therapy was ivuxolimab, an antibody that acts as an agonist of OX40 (CD134).

Assay: immunoSEQ multiplex PCR; the TCRdb copy retains only in-frame clones and omits some. The sample gives some 67,000 clones, about 85% of which show up once; about 0.83% is in the top ten. The germline gives CDR1 SGHTA, CDR2 FQGTGA. V trimming: 5 bases; J trimming: 2 bases; junction bases outside the gene matches: 6. CDR3 length: 15 residues. The starting material was CD4+ or CD8+ T cells sorted from blood, obtained in a trial of the OX40 agonist ivuxolimab. This sequence joins TRBV7-3 and TRBJ2-3; TRBD1 aligns across 8 bases. This receptor was obtained from an adult with an advanced solid tumor such as melanoma, head and neck, liver or kidney cancer. DNA of the CDR3: TGTGCCAGCAGCCAACCGACAGGGGACACAGATACGCAGTATTTT. Its protein is CASSQPTGDTDTQYF.